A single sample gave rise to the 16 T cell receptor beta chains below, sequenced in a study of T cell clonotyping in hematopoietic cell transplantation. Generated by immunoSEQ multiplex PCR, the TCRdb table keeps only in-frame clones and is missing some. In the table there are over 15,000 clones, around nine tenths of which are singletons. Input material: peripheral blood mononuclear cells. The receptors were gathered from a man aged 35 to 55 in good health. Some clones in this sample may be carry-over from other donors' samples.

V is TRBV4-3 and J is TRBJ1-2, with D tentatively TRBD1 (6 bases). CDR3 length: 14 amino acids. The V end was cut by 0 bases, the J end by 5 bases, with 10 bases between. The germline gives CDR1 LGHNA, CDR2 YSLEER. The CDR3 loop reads CASSQETGLYGYTF. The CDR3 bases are TGCGCCAGCAGCCAAGAGACAGGATTATATGGCTACACCTTC.

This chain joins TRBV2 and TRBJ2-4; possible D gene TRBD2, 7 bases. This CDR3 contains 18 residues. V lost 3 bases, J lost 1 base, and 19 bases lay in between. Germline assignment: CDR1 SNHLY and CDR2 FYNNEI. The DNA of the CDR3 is TGTGCCAGCAGTGAGAGGGCTGGAGGGGGGGTGGCCAAAAACATTCAGTACTTC. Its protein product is CASSERAGGGVAKNIQYF. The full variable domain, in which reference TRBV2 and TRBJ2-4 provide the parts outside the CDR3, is EPEVTQTPSHQVTQMGQEVILRCVPISNHLYFYWYRQILGQKVEFLVSFYNNEISEKSEIFDDQFSVERPDGSNFTLKIRSTKLEDSAMYFCASSERAGGGVAKNIQYFGAGTRLSVL.

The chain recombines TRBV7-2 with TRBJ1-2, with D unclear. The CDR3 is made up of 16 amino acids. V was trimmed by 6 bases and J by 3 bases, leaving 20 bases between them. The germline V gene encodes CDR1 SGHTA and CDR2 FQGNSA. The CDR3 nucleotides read TGTGCCAGCAGGTATTCTTTGGGAGACTTCGACTATGGCTACACCTTC. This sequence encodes CASRYSLGDFDYGYTF.

The CDR3 sequence is CASSPGPSDGYTF. The CDR3 DNA sequence: TGTGCCAGCTCACCAGGGCCCTCGGATGGCTACACCTTC. The chain is built from TRBV18 and TRBJ1-2, with D uncertain. Trimming stripped 2 bases from V and 6 bases from J, with 10 bases between. Germline V CDR1 and CDR2: KGHSH, LQKENI. CDR3 size: 13 residues.

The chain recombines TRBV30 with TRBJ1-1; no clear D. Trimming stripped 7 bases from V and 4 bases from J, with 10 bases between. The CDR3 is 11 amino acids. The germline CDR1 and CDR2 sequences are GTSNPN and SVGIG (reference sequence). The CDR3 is CASEEVTEAFF. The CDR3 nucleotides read TGTGCCTCCGAGGAAGTCACTGAAGCTTTCTTT.

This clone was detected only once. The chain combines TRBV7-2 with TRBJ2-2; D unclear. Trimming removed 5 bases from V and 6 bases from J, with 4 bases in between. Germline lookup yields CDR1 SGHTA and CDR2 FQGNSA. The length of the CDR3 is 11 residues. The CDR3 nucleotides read TGTGCCAGCAGCCCACCCGGGGAGCTGTTTTTT. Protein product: CASSPPGELFF.

The CDR3 DNA is TGCGCCAGCAGCTTGGTACGGGGGCCGGAAGAGCAGTACTTC. This encodes CASSLVRGPEEQYF. The chain carries TRBV5-1 and TRBJ2-7; D is possibly TRBD1 or TRBD2 (6 bases each). The CDR3 contains 14 residues. The germline V gene has CDR1 SGHRS and CDR2 YFSETQ. V was pared by 0 bases and J by 7 bases, with 14 bases between.

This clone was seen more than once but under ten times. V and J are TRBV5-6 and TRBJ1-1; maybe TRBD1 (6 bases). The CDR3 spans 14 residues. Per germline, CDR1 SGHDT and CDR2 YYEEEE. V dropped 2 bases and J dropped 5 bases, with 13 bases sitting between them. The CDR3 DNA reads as TGTGCCAGCAGCTTTGAGGGGGGATGGACTGAAGCTTTCTTT. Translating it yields CASSFEGGWTEAFF.

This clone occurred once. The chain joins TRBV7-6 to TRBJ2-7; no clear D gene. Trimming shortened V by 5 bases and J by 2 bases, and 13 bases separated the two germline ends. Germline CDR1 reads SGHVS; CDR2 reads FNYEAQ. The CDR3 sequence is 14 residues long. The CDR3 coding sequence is TGTGCCAGCAGCCCGCAACGGAGCACCTACGAGCAGTACTTC. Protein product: CASSPQRSTYEQYF.

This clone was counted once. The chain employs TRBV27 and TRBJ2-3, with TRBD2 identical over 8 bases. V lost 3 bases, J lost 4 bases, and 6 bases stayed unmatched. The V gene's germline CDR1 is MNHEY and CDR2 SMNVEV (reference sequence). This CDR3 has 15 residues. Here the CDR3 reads CASSLTSVEADTQYF. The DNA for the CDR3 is TGTGCCAGCAGTTTGACTAGCGTCGAGGCAGATACGCAGTATTTT.

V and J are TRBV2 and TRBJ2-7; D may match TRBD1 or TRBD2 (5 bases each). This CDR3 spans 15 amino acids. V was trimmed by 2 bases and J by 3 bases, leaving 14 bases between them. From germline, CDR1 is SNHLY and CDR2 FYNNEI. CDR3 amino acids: CASSELGDEDYEQYF. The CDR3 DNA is TGTGCCAGCAGTGAATTGGGGGACGAGGACTACGAGCAGTACTTC.

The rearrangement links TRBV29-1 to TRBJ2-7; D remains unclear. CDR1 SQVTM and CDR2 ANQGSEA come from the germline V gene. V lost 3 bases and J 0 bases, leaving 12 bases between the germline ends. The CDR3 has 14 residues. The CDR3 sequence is CSVEDGLSSYEQYF. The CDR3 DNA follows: TGCAGCGTTGAGGACGGATTGAGCTCCTACGAGCAGTACTTC.

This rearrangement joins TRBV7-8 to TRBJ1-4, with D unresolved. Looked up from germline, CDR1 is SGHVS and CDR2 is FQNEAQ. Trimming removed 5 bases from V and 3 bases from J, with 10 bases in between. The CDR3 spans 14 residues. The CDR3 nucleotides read TGTGCCAGCAGCCCCCGGGCCCCTAATGAAAAACTGTTTTTT. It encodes CASSPRAPNEKLFF.

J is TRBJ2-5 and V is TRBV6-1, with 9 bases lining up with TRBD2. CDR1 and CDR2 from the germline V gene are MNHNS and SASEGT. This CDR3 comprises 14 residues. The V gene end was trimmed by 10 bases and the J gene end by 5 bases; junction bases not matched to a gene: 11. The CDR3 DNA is TGTGCCACAGCGATTAGCGGGAGTCGGGAGACCCAGTACTTC. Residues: CATAISGSRETQYF.

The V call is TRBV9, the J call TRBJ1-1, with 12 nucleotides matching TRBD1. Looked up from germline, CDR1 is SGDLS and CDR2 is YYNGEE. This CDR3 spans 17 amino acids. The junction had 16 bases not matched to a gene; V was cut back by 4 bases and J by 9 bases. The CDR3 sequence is CASSHRDRGPIEGKAFF. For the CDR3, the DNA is TGTGCCAGCAGCCATCGGGACAGGGGGCCTATCGAGGGGAAAGCTTTCTTT.

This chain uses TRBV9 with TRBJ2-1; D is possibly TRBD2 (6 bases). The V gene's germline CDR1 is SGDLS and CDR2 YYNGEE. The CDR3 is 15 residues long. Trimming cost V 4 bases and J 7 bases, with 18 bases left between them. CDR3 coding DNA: TGTGCCAGCAGCCCCCGGGAAGCGGGTTCAAATGAGCAGTTCTTC. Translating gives CASSPREAGSNEQFF.